What follows are 22 T cell receptor beta chains derived from one specimen sequenced in a study of blood T cell repertoires in COVID-19. Measured with immunoSEQ multiplex PCR; TCRdb has only the in-frame clones, and not every one. Of around 200,000 clones detected, 80% to 90% appear once; the ten largest clones hold less than 3.5%. The sample was peripheral blood. These TCRs come from a man in his forties or fifties with active or convalescent COVID-19.

CDR3 DNA sequence: TGTGCCAGCAGACCGACTAGCAATGAGCAGTTCTTC. It is translated as CASRPTSNEQFF. This chain links TRBV7-3 with TRBJ2-1, with D tentatively TRBD2 (6 bases). Germline CDR1 reads SGHTA; CDR2 reads FQGTGA. This CDR3 has 12 amino acids. V was trimmed by 6 bases and J by 6 bases, leaving 9 bases between them.

This clone showed up just a few times. This sequence joins TRBV5-1 and TRBJ2-7; D is perhaps TRBD2 (6 bases). This CDR3 has 14 residues. V was pared by 0 bases and J by 3 bases, with 10 bases between. Germline CDR1 SGHRS, CDR2 YFSETQ. In DNA, the CDR3 is TGCGCCAGCAGCTTGGAGGGTAGCGGCTACGAGCAGTACTTC. This encodes CASSLEGSGYEQYF.

The chain combines TRBV2 with TRBJ1-5; D unclear. This CDR3 comprises 15 residues. Germline CDR1 is SNHLY and CDR2 is FYNNEI. The germline V and J ends were trimmed by 4 bases and 4 bases, with 14 bases remaining between them. The CDR3 sequence: CASSVAAEVNQPQHF. The CDR3 region has the DNA TGTGCCAGCAGTGTCGCGGCAGAGGTGAATCAGCCCCAGCATTTT.

CDR3: CASSPPSGGIEQFF. The CDR3 DNA is TGTGCCAGCTCACCACCTAGCGGGGGGATTGAGCAGTTCTTC. This sequence joins TRBV18 and TRBJ2-1; 10 nucleotides line up with TRBD2. The CDR3 covers 14 residues. Germline-derived CDR1 and CDR2 are KGHSH and LQKENI. J lost 9 bases, V lost 0 bases, and 2 bases had no gene match.

The genes are TRBV7-9 and TRBJ2-7, with 12 bases aligning to TRBD2. J gave up 6 bases and V 2 bases, and 5 bases lay outside the gene matches. The CDR3 spans 15 residues. Germline CDR1 SEHNR, CDR2 FQNEAQ (reference sequence). CDR3 amino acids: CASSLSSGRALEQYF. The DNA of the CDR3 is TGTGCCAGCAGCTTATCTAGCGGGAGGGCTCTCGAGCAGTACTTC.

The V call is TRBV27, the J call TRBJ2-7; weak D call: TRBD2 (6 bases). Per the germline V gene, CDR1 is MNHEY and CDR2 is SMNVEV (reference sequence). V shed 3 bases and J shed 2 bases, with 20 bases lying between them. The CDR3 spans 17 residues. The CDR3 region is CASSLSPHLSGAYEQYF. The CDR3 DNA reads TGTGCCAGCAGTTTGTCCCCCCACCTTTCGGGGGCCTACGAGCAGTACTTC.

This chain links TRBV28 with TRBJ2-1; a weak D match, TRBD1 (6 bases). This CDR3 has 16 amino acids. The V end was cut by 6 bases, the J end by 15 bases, with 30 bases between. Germline assignment: CDR1 MDHEN and CDR2 SYDVKM. The CDR3 protein is CASSPEEGGSYNEGFF. As DNA, the CDR3 is TGTGCCAGCAGCCCGGAGGAAGGGGGTTCTTACAATGAGGGGTTCTTC.

Comments on this clone: In the same sample, other DNA sequences code for this CDR3. The genes are TRBV20-1 and TRBJ2-7, with D uncertain. V was pared by 1 base and J by 2 bases, with 3 bases between. Germline assignment: CDR1 DFQATT and CDR2 SNEGSKA (reference sequence). The CDR3 totals 11 residues. The CDR3 DNA is TGCAGTGCTAGAGCCACCTACGAGCAGTACTTC. The encoded protein is CSARATYEQYF.

V gene TRBV10-1 combines with J gene TRBJ2-2, with D perhaps matching TRBD1 (6 bases). V was trimmed by 3 bases and J by 5 bases, leaving 10 bases between them. CDR3 length: 14 amino acids. CDR1 is WNHNN and CDR2 is SYGVQD in the germline V gene (reference sequence). The chain's CDR3 is CASSEQGDTGELFF. In DNA form, the CDR3 reads TGCGCCAGCAGTGAACAGGGTGATACCGGGGAGCTGTTTTTT.

The chain carries TRBV10-3 and TRBJ1-4; D remains unclear. V was trimmed by 3 bases and J by 7 bases, leaving 12 bases between them. The CDR3 runs 14 residues. Germline-derived CDR1 and CDR2 are ENHRY and SYGVKD. The CDR3 sequence: CAISEMDGGEKLFF. Here the CDR3 DNA reads TGTGCCATCAGTGAAATGGACGGAGGTGAAAAACTGTTTTTT.

The genes are TRBV28 and TRBJ1-4, with D possibly matching TRBD1 (5 bases). V was cut by 1 base and J by 6 bases, with 12 bases left in between. CDR3 size: 15 residues. The germline CDR1 and CDR2 sequences are MDHEN and SYDVKM. CDR3 DNA sequence: TGTGCCAGCAGTTTATCGGGGGAGATGGATGAAAAACTGTTTTTT. Its translation: CASSLSGEMDEKLFF.

V usage is TRBV28 and J usage is TRBJ1-3; D is unresolved. V was shortened by 8 bases and J by 1 base, with 9 bases between the two germline ends. The germline V gene has CDR1 MDHEN and CDR2 SYDVKM. The CDR3 has 13 amino acids. The CDR3 is CASEDPSGNTIYF. The CDR3 coding sequence is TGTGCCAGCGAGGATCCGTCTGGAAACACCATATATTTT. The full variable domain, with the rest looked up from reference TRBV28 and TRBJ1-3, is DVKVTQSSRYLVKRTGEKVFLECVQDMDHENMFWYRQDPGLGLRLIYFSYDVKMKEKGDIPEGYSVSREKKERFSLILESASTNQTSMYLCASEDPSGNTIYFGEGSWLTVV.

The V call is TRBV30, the J call TRBJ1-3; D possibly corresponds to TRBD1 (6 bases). The V gene's germline CDR1 is GTSNPN and CDR2 SVGIG (reference sequence). CDR3 length: 14 residues. The V and J ends lost 5 bases and 1 base respectively, with 12 bases between them. The CDR3 sequence is CAWGGRGSGNTIYF. The DNA of the CDR3 is TGTGCCTGGGGGGGTAGGGGGTCTGGAAACACCATATATTTT.

The chain is built from TRBV6-5 and TRBJ1-6; D is perhaps TRBD1 (6 bases). The V and J ends lost 6 bases and 6 bases respectively, with 15 bases between them. This CDR3 is built from 15 residues. Germline loops: CDR1 MNHEY, CDR2 SVGAGI. CDR3 residues: CASSRLVRGNSPLHF. In DNA, the CDR3 is TGTGCCAGCAGCCGCCTCGTCAGGGGTAATTCACCCCTCCACTTT.

The CDR3 loop is CASSMGQGSGNTIYF. Written as DNA, the CDR3 is TGCGCCAGCAGCATGGGACAGGGCTCTGGAAACACCATATATTTT. The rearrangement links TRBV5-1 to TRBJ1-3; 9 bases are shared with TRBD1. V dropped 4 bases and J dropped 0; count of bases not matched to a gene: 2. CDR1 and CDR2 (germline): SGHRS, YFSETQ. CDR3 length: 15 amino acids.

This chain uses TRBV10-1 with TRBJ2-5; no definite D call. The germline V gene has CDR1 WNHNN and CDR2 SYGVQD (reference sequence). Trimming shortened V by 8 bases and J by 5 bases, and 12 bases separated the two germline ends. This CDR3 comprises 12 residues. CDR3: CASGPSRETQYF. The CDR3 DNA reads TGCGCCAGCGGGCCCTCCCGGGAGACCCAGTACTTC.

V and J are TRBV27 and TRBJ2-6; 12 nucleotides line up with TRBD1. The CDR3 length is 19 residues. V trimming: 7 bases; J trimming: 3 bases; junction bases outside the gene matches: 13. CDR1 MNHEY and CDR2 SMNVEV come from the germline V gene (reference sequence). CDR3 amino acids: CASTPLGGTGGSGANVLTF. CDR3 DNA sequence: TGTGCCAGCACCCCCCTGGGCGGGACAGGGGGCAGTGGGGCCAACGTCCTGACTTTC.

The rearrangement links TRBV13 to TRBJ1-6; no reliable D call. Germline CDR1 PRHDT, CDR2 FYEKMQ (reference sequence). Trimming removed 5 bases from V and 14 bases from J, with 13 bases in between. The CDR3 runs to 12 residues. The CDR3 is CASSAPSEALHF. The CDR3 DNA sequence: TGTGCCAGCAGCGCTCCTTCAGAGGCCCTCCACTTT.

The genes are TRBV18 and TRBJ2-2; 7 bases are shared with TRBD1. The CDR3 is 16 amino acids. Germline V CDR1 and CDR2: KGHSH, LQKENI. Germline trimming cut 6 bases from V and 1 base from J; bases unmatched to any gene: 8. DNA for the CDR3: TGTGCCAGCTCTCTGCTGGGACAGCTGAACACCGGGGAGCTGTTTTTT. Translation: CASSLLGQLNTGELFF. The full variable domain, its missing parts supplied by reference TRBV18 and TRBJ2-2, is NAGVMQNPRHLVRRRGQEARLRCSPMKGHSHVYWYRQLPEEGLKFMVYLQKENIIDESGMPKERFSAEFPKEGPSILRIQQVVRGDSAAYFCASSLLGQLNTGELFFGEGSRLTVL.

Remarks on this clone: Within the sample, other DNA sequences also encode this same CDR3. The CDR3 sequence: CASSLGQGQETQYF. The DNA for the CDR3 is TGCGCCAGCAGCTTAGGACAGGGACAAGAGACCCAGTACTTC. The chain recombines TRBV5-1 with TRBJ2-5; TRBD1 agrees at 8 bases. CDR3 length equals 14 residues. The V and J ends lost 2 bases and 2 bases, in that order; junction bases with no gene match: 2. The germline CDR1 and CDR2 sequences are SGHRS and YFSETQ.

The chain joins TRBV4-1 to TRBJ1-3; tentative D call: TRBD1 (5 bases). This CDR3 contains 16 residues. Germline values: CDR1 MGHRA, CDR2 YSYEKL. Trimming removed 0 bases from V and 2 bases from J, with 11 bases in between. In nucleotides, the CDR3 is TGCGCCAGCAGCCAAGATATAGGGGTGCCTGGAAACACCATATATTTT. This gives the protein CASSQDIGVPGNTIYF.

The chain combines TRBV9 with TRBJ2-7, with 10 bases aligning to TRBD2. Germline CDR1 reads SGDLS; CDR2 reads YYNGEE. The CDR3 sequence is 15 residues long. V shed 0 bases and J 2 bases; nucleotides not matched to a gene: 2. As DNA, the CDR3 is TGTGCCAGCAGCGTAGGAAGCGGGAGGGCCTACGAGCAGTACTTC. It codes for CASSVGSGRAYEQYF.